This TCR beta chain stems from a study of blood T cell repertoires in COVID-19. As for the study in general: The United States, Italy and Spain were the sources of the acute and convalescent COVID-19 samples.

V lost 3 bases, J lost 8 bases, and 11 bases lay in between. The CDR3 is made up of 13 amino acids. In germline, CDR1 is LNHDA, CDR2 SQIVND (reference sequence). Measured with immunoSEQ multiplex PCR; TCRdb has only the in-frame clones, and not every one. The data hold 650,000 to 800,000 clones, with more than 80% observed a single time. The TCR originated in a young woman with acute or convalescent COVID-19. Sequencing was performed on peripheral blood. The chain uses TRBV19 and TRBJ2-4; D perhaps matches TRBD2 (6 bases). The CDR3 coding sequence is TGTGCCAGTAGTATCGGGAGACCGGACATTCAGTACTTC. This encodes CASSIGRPDIQYF.